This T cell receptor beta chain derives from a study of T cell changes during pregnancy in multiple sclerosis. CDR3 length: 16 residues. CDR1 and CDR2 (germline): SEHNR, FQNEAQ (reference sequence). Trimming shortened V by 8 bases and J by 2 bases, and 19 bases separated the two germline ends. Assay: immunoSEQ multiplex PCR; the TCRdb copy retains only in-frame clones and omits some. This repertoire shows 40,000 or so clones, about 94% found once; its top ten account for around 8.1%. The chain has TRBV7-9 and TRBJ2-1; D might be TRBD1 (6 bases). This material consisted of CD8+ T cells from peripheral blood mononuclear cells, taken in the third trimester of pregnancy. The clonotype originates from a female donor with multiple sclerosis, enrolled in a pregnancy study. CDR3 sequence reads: CASADLTRGPYNEQFF. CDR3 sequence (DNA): TGTGCCAGCGCTGACCTCACCAGGGGTCCCTACAATGAGCAGTTCTTC.